Listed below are T cell receptor beta chains from one sample, sequenced in a study of prognosis after radiotherapy for stage I lung cancer. One entry per CDR3 protein, called by TCRdb with MiXCR from the multiplex PCR reads. This table holds tens of thousands of distinct CDR3 sequences, around 46% found once. The material sequenced was PBMCs, taken before or after stereotactic body radiation therapy (not recorded which). The receptors derive from a donor over 45 with non-small cell lung cancer. Each CDR3 is given with its conserved first and last residue. A D gene is named only where the DNA matches it firmly. Expanded clones get a size class; other rows say once, few or many, or leave the size out.

abundance: many; v_gene: TRBV20-1; j_gene: TRBJ2-5; d_gene: TRBD2; CDR3nt: TGCAGTGCTGAAAGCGGGGGGCAGGAGACCCAGTACTTC; CDR3aa: CSAESGGQETQYF
abundance: NA; v_gene: TRBV7-2; j_gene: TRBJ1-3; d_gene: NA; CDR3nt: TGTGCCAGCAGCCCGGGACTCTCTGGAAACACCATATATTTT; CDR3aa: CASSPGLSGNTIYF
abundance: few; v_gene: TRBV5-1; j_gene: TRBJ1-2; d_gene: TRBD1; CDR3nt: TGCGCCAGCAGCGGGACAGGGGGCACCGTTGGCTACACCTTC; CDR3aa: CASSGTGGTVGYTF
abundance: NA; v_gene: TRBV7-6; j_gene: TRBJ2-2; d_gene: NA; CDR3nt: TGTGCCAGCAGCCCGGAAGAATCCGGGGAGCTGTTTTTT; CDR3aa: CASSPEESGELFF
abundance: NA; v_gene: TRBV28; j_gene: TRBJ2-7; d_gene: TRBD2; CDR3nt: TGTTCCGGCAGCGCCAGACTAGCGGGAGTTATCGAGCAGTACTTC; CDR3aa: CSGSARLAGVIEQYF
abundance: many; v_gene: TRBV20-1; j_gene: TRBJ2-1; d_gene: NA; CDR3nt: TGCAGTGCTAGAGTACCGGTTTCCTACAATGAGCAGTTCTTC; CDR3aa: CSARVPVSYNEQFF
abundance: NA; v_gene: TRBV6-4; j_gene: TRBJ1-1; d_gene: TRBD1; CDR3nt: TGTGCCAATACCAACAACCACAACGACAGGGCGCTGGGGGGGAACACTGAAGCTTTCTTT; CDR3aa: CANTNNHNDRALGGNTEAFF
abundance: few; v_gene: TRBV4-3; j_gene: TRBJ1-4; d_gene: NA; CDR3nt: TGCGCCAGCAGCCAAGGCAGTGCGGAGGCTAATGAAAAACTGTTTTTT; CDR3aa: CASSQGSAEANEKLFF
abundance: many; v_gene: TRBV5-4; j_gene: TRBJ2-1; d_gene: TRBD2; CDR3nt: TGTGCCAGCAGTCAGGGTCCGGGACTAGCGGGGGGCCTCTCCTACAATGAGCAGTTCTTC; CDR3aa: CASSQGPGLAGGLSYNEQFF
abundance: NA; v_gene: TRBV2; j_gene: TRBJ2-7; d_gene: NA; CDR3nt: TGTGCCAGCAGCCCCCTAGCTTACGAGCAGTACTTC; CDR3aa: CASSPLAYEQYF
abundance: many; v_gene: TRBV25-1; j_gene: TRBJ1-2; d_gene: NA; CDR3nt: TGTGCCAGCAGTGAATATTGGCAAAGGGGTGGCTACACCTTC; CDR3aa: CASSEYWQRGGYTF
abundance: NA; v_gene: TRBV6-1; j_gene: TRBJ2-7; d_gene: NA; CDR3nt: TGTTCCAGCAGTGTAGGGGGAAGTTCCTACGAGCAGTACTTC; CDR3aa: CSSSVGGSSYEQYF
abundance: medium-sized; v_gene: TRBV6-2/TRBV6-3; j_gene: TRBJ2-1; d_gene: TRBD2; CDR3nt: TGTGCCAGCAGCCGAAGAGCGGGGGGAAGCTCCTACAATGAGCAGTTCTTC; CDR3aa: CASSRRAGGSSYNEQFF
abundance: once; v_gene: TRBV5-1; j_gene: TRBJ2-6; d_gene: NA; CDR3nt: TGCGCCAGCACGGAGAATGGGGCCAACGTCCTGACTTTC; CDR3aa: CASTENGANVLTF
abundance: few; v_gene: TRBV6-1; j_gene: TRBJ2-7; d_gene: NA; CDR3nt: TGTGCCAACAAGGAGGTGGCCTACGAGCAGTACTTC; CDR3aa: CANKEVAYEQYF
abundance: NA; v_gene: TRBV5-1; j_gene: TRBJ1-5; d_gene: TRBD1; CDR3nt: TGCGCCAGCAGCCCGACAGGGTTCGGTGTGGGCAATCAGCCCCAGCATTTT; CDR3aa: CASSPTGFGVGNQPQHF
abundance: NA; v_gene: TRBV6-2/TRBV6-3; j_gene: TRBJ1-2; d_gene: NA; CDR3nt: TGTGCCAGCAGTTACTCGACTGGGTTGGTGAGCTACACCTTC; CDR3aa: CASSYSTGLVSYTF
abundance: NA; v_gene: TRBV10-3; j_gene: TRBJ1-2; d_gene: NA; CDR3nt: TGTGCCATCAGTGAAACGTGGGATTATGGCTACACCTTC; CDR3aa: CAISETWDYGYTF
abundance: NA; v_gene: TRBV5-1; j_gene: TRBJ1-3; d_gene: TRBD1; CDR3nt: TGCGACAGCAGCCTCCGGGACAGGGGGGCCCTCTCTGGGAACACCATATATTTT; CDR3aa: CDSSLRDRGALSGNTIYF
abundance: many; v_gene: TRBV4-1; j_gene: TRBJ2-1; d_gene: NA; CDR3nt: TGCGCCAGCAGCCAGGACCCAGATCCCTACAATGAGCAGTTCTTC; CDR3aa: CASSQDPDPYNEQFF
abundance: many; v_gene: TRBV7-2; j_gene: TRBJ1-2; d_gene: NA; CDR3nt: TGTGCCAGCAGCTTAGTTCCCGGACAGATACATGGCTACACCTTC; CDR3aa: CASSLVPGQIHGYTF
abundance: medium-sized; v_gene: TRBV7-2; j_gene: TRBJ1-2; d_gene: NA; CDR3nt: TGTGCCAGCAGCCCGGGGGGGTATGGCTACACCTTC; CDR3aa: CASSPGGYGYTF
abundance: NA; v_gene: TRBV20-1; j_gene: TRBJ2-5; d_gene: TRBD2; CDR3nt: TGCAGTGCTAGGGGGGATAGCGGGAGATTTCAAGAGACCCAGTACTTC; CDR3aa: CSARGDSGRFQETQYF
abundance: many; v_gene: TRBV2; j_gene: TRBJ2-3; d_gene: TRBD1; CDR3nt: TGTGCCAGCACCCCGGGACAGGGTAGGCCAGATACGCAGTATTTT; CDR3aa: CASTPGQGRPDTQYF
abundance: NA; v_gene: TRBV6-5; j_gene: TRBJ2-2; d_gene: TRBD1; CDR3nt: TGTGCCAGCAGTTTTGACAGGGGCCGCTGGGATCTGTTTTTT; CDR3aa: CASSFDRGRWDLFF
abundance: NA; v_gene: TRBV19; j_gene: TRBJ1-4; d_gene: NA; CDR3nt: TGTGCCAGTAGCGGACGGGACATTGGTGATGGAAAACTGTTTTTT; CDR3aa: CASSGRDIGDGKLFF
abundance: NA; v_gene: TRBV7-6; j_gene: TRBJ2-7; d_gene: NA; CDR3nt: TGTGCCAGCAGCTTAGGACAGTCATCGGAGCAGTACTTC; CDR3aa: CASSLGQSSEQYF